This paragraph reports one TCR beta chain. As to time point: peripheral blood 6 weeks after treatment start. TCRdb's table, derived via immunoSEQ multiplex PCR, lists solely in-frame clones and lacks some. The sample shows 65,000 to 85,000 clones, around 93% of them seen only once. The entry originates in a study of PD-L1 blockade in urothelial cancer. Study at large: From 0 to 3 prior chemotherapy regimens had been given to the patients. At 3 weeks (second dose) and 6 weeks after starting treatment, blood was analyzed.

CDR1 is SGDLS, CDR2 YYNGEE, per germline. The V and J ends lost 4 bases and 10 bases, in that order; junction bases with no gene match: 13. The CDR3 extends over 15 amino acids. The source is a woman of 80 years or more with urothelial cancer. The sequencing here drew on PBMCs, taken around atezolizumab (anti-PD-L1) treatment. The chain has TRBV9 and TRBJ2-1; TRBD2 matches at 8 bases. This CDR3 is CASSIKLAAPGEQFF. CDR3 nucleotides: TGTGCCAGCAGCATTAAACTAGCGGCACCGGGGGAGCAGTTCTTC.